One sample yielded the 28 T cell receptor beta chains listed below, sequenced in a study of blood T cell repertoires in COVID-19. The repertoire was sequenced with immunoSEQ multiplex PCR; TCRdb's copy has only in-frame clones and lacks some. The top ten clones hold around 1.7% of a sample with 130,000 to 150,000 clones, roughly 88% of them seen once. The sequencing sample was made of peripheral blood. The source of these receptors is a woman between 45 and 60 years old with acute or convalescent COVID-19.

The chain has TRBV7-9 and TRBJ1-1; D remains unclear. Germline V CDR1 and CDR2: SEHNR, FQNEAQ (reference sequence). Trimming left V 4 bases short and J 1 base short, with 7 bases between. The CDR3 spans 13 residues. As DNA, the CDR3 is TGTGCCAGCAGCTCCCCCAGGAACACTGAAGCTTTCTTT. This translates into CASSSPRNTEAFF.

The V gene is TRBV13, the J gene TRBJ2-7; 10 bases agree with TRBD1. CDR1 and CDR2 from the germline V gene are PRHDT and FYEKMQ (reference sequence). There are 14 residues in the CDR3. V shed 5 bases, J shed 3 bases, and the junction held 4 bases outside the gene matches. The DNA for the CDR3 is TGTGCCAGCAGCGGCCGGGACAGGGGCTACGAGCAGTACTTC. It encodes CASSGRDRGYEQYF.

The CDR3 DNA follows: TGTGCCAGCAGCCCCGCTGGGGGCAGCACTGAAGCTTTCTTT. Residues: CASSPAGGSTEAFF. This chain connects TRBV7-3 to TRBJ1-1; weak D call: TRBD1 (6 bases). Germline V gives CDR1 SGHTA, CDR2 FQGTGA. The CDR3 spans 14 residues. V lost 5 bases and J lost 4, with 14 bases in between. Based on the CDR3 plus reference TRBV7-3 and TRBJ1-1, the full variable domain is GAGVSQTPSNKVTEKGKYVELRCDPISGHTALYWYRQSLGQGPEFLIYFQGTGAADDSGLPNDRFFAVRPEGSVSTLKIQRTERGDSAVYLCASSPAGGSTEAFFGQGTRLTVV.

CDR3 nucleotide sequence: TGTGCCAGCAGAGCTCCGACAGGTGCGAACACTGAAGCTTTCTTT. It is translated as CASRAPTGANTEAFF. The chain joins TRBV2 to TRBJ1-1, with a tentative D call TRBD1 (6 bases). Germline CDR1 is SNHLY and CDR2 is FYNNEI. Trimming removed 6 bases from V and 1 base from J, with 15 bases in between. The CDR3 runs to 15 residues. Looking up the rest from reference TRBV2 and TRBJ1-1 gives the full variable domain: EPEVTQTPSHQVTQMGQEVILRCVPISNHLYFYWYRQILGQKVEFLVSFYNNEISEKSEIFDDQFSVERPDGSNFTLKIRSTKLEDSAMYFCASRAPTGANTEAFFGQGTRLTVV.

The rearrangement joins TRBV7-6 to TRBJ2-1, with D perhaps matching TRBD2 (6 bases). The CDR3 runs to 15 residues. V was trimmed by 5 bases and J by 4 bases, leaving 15 bases between them. The germline CDR1 and CDR2 sequences are SGHVS and FNYEAQ. CDR3 region: CASSLLAPSYNEQFF. Written as DNA, the CDR3 is TGTGCCAGCAGCCTACTAGCCCCCTCGTACAATGAGCAGTTCTTC.

The rearrangement joins TRBV3-1 (or the pseudogene TRBV3-2) to TRBJ2-1; 13 positions match TRBD2. This CDR3 is built from 16 residues. CDR1 LGHDT and CDR2 YNNKEL come from the germline V gene (reference sequence). Germline trimming cut 5 bases from V and 6 bases from J; bases unmatched to any gene: 7. CDR3 in amino acids: CASSGPGLAGSNEQFF. CDR3 DNA: TGTGCCAGCAGCGGACCGGGACTAGCGGGATCCAATGAGCAGTTCTTC.

The V and J genes are TRBV7-8 and TRBJ1-3, with 7 bases aligning to TRBD1. After removal of 2 bases from V and 0 bases from J, the junction contained 1 base not matched to a gene. The CDR3 is 15 residues long. Per the germline V gene, CDR1 is SGHVS and CDR2 is FQNEAQ. The chain's CDR3 is CASSLQGGSGNTIYF. The CDR3 coding sequence is TGTGCCAGCAGCTTACAGGGGGGCTCTGGAAACACCATATATTTT.

This chain joins TRBV28 and TRBJ2-1; TRBD2 matches at 12 bases. Germline CDR1 MDHEN, CDR2 SYDVKM. V lost 10 bases to trimming and J lost 6 bases; unmatched junction nucleotides: 7. The CDR3 consists of 14 residues. CDR3 sequence (DNA): TGTGCCATCACTAGCGGGGGGCTAAGCAATGAGCAGTTCTTC. Translation: CAITSGGLSNEQFF.

V usage is TRBV5-6 and J usage is TRBJ1-1; unclear D gene. The ends were cut back, 2 bases at V and 6 bases at J, with 5 bases in the middle. Germline loops: CDR1 SGHDT, CDR2 YYEEEE. This CDR3 has 11 amino acids. CDR3 region: CASSLFAEAFF. The CDR3 coding sequence is TGTGCCAGCAGCTTATTCGCTGAAGCTTTCTTT. The whole variable domain, filled in from reference TRBV5-6 and TRBJ1-1, reads DAGVTQSPTHLIKTRGQQVTLRCSPKSGHDTVSWYQQALGQGPQFIFQYYEEEERQRGNFPDRFSGHQFPNYSSELNVNALLLGDSALYLCASSLFAEAFFGQGTRLTVV.

The gene calls are TRBV18 and TRBJ2-1, with 9 nucleotides matching TRBD2. The ends lost 5 bases at V and 7 bases at J; junction bases unmatched: 12. The CDR3 is 16 residues long. The germline V gene has CDR1 KGHSH and CDR2 LQKENI. Here the CDR3 reads CASSYSGSSNMNEQFF. CDR3 sequence (DNA): TGTGCCAGCTCATATAGCGGGAGTAGTAATATGAATGAGCAGTTCTTC.

This clone was seen a single time. The V call is TRBV19, the J call TRBJ1-2; 8 bases match TRBD1. CDR1 and CDR2 (germline): LNHDA, SQIVND (reference sequence). Unmatched junction bases numbered 9, after V lost 0 bases and J lost 6 bases. The CDR3 spans 16 residues. This chain's CDR3 is CASSIDGQGSSNGYTF. As DNA, the CDR3 is TGTGCCAGTAGTATAGATGGACAGGGATCAAGTAATGGCTACACCTTC. Supplemented by reference TRBV19 and TRBJ1-2, the full variable domain reads DGGITQSPKYLFRKEGQNVTLSCEQNLNHDAMYWYRQDPGQGLRLIYYSQIVNDFQKGDIAEGYSVSREKKESFPLTVTSAQKNPTAFYLCASSIDGQGSSNGYTFGSGTRLTVV.

The chain joins TRBV6-5 to TRBJ2-1, with TRBD1 identical over 10 bases. This CDR3 comprises 14 residues. CDR1 MNHEY and CDR2 SVGAGI come from the germline V gene. The V gene end was trimmed by 9 bases and the J gene end by 4 bases; junction bases not matched to a gene: 6. CDR3 bases: TGTGCCAGTGAGGGGGGACAGGGGTACAATGAGCAGTTCTTC. Protein sequence: CASEGGQGYNEQFF.

This clone was recorded once. The rearrangement uses TRBV10-3 and TRBJ1-3; D remains unclear. From germline, CDR1 is ENHRY and CDR2 SYGVKD. The V and J ends lost 3 bases and 9 bases respectively, with 12 bases between them. CDR3 size: 13 residues. The CDR3 nucleotides are TGTGCCATCAGTGAAACCGACTTCATCACCATATATTTT. Its protein product is CAISETDFITIYF.

V gene TRBV6-5 combines with J gene TRBJ2-3; D might be TRBD1 (6 bases). V was pared by 9 bases and J by 0 bases, with 13 bases between. The CDR3 covers 14 residues. Germline CDR1 reads MNHEY; CDR2 reads SVGAGI. The CDR3 loop is CASTTGWSTDTQYF. CDR3 nucleotide sequence: TGTGCCAGTACTACAGGGTGGAGCACAGATACGCAGTATTTT.

V is TRBV11-3 and J is TRBJ1-1; D not certain. V lost 1 base to trimming and J lost 4 bases, with 7 bases between them. Germline V lookup: CDR1 SGHNT, CDR2 YENEEA. This CDR3 spans 13 amino acids. The CDR3 DNA is TGTGCCAGCAGCTTAGGGAGGGTCACTGAAGCTTTCTTT. It is translated as CASSLGRVTEAFF.

This clone has only a few counts. The chain is built from TRBV4-2 and TRBJ1-6; D is ambiguous. With 1 base removed from V and 9 bases from J, the gap between germline ends came to 10 bases. The CDR3 loop spans 14 amino acids. The V gene's germline CDR1 is LGHNA and CDR2 YNFKEQ. The DNA for the CDR3 is TGTGCCAGCAGCCAAGGGGCCCCTCGTTCACCCCTCCACTTT. Residues: CASSQGAPRSPLHF.

CDR3 DNA: TGTGCCAGCAGCTTAGACCCCCAGGGCTACAATGAGCAGTTCTTC. It is translated as CASSLDPQGYNEQFF. The rearrangement uses TRBV7-2 and TRBJ2-1; tentatively, D is TRBD1 (5 bases). Deletions cut 1 base from V and 3 bases from J, with 10 bases between. The germline V gene encodes CDR1 SGHTA and CDR2 FQGNSA. This CDR3 has 15 residues.

In its sample, this clone was seen once. The chain joins TRBV4-2 to TRBJ1-2; the D gene is possibly TRBD1 (5 bases). CDR3 length equals 13 residues. The V gene's germline CDR1 is LGHNA and CDR2 YNFKEQ. Trimming stripped 5 bases from V and 8 bases from J, with 15 bases between. The CDR3 protein is CASSGTANWGYTF. CDR3 nucleotide sequence: TGTGCCAGCAGCGGGACTGCTAACTGGGGCTACACCTTC.

The chain employs TRBV9 and TRBJ1-5; 8 bases are shared with TRBD1. V lost 4 bases, J lost 3 bases, and 9 bases stayed unmatched. The CDR3 is made up of 16 amino acids. From germline, CDR1 is SGDLS and CDR2 YYNGEE. CDR3 in DNA: TGTGCCAGCAGCCCCTCGACAGGGGCCGACAATCAGCCCCAGCATTTT. This codes for CASSPSTGADNQPQHF.

This chain joins TRBV6-1 and TRBJ1-5; a possible D gene is TRBD1 (5 bases). CDR3 size: 16 residues. The V end lost 2 bases, the J end lost 3 bases, and 14 bases lay between the germline ends. Germline CDR1 is MNHNS and CDR2 is SASEGT. CDR3 region: CASSEPPGGVNQPQHF. The CDR3 coding sequence is TGTGCCAGCAGTGAACCCCCAGGAGGGGTCAATCAGCCCCAGCATTTT.

This clone was detected only a few times. This chain links TRBV11-2 with TRBJ2-3; D gene unclear. The CDR3 is 14 residues long. Germline V gene data show CDR1 as SGHAT and CDR2 as FQNNGV. The V end lost 5 bases, the J end lost 2 bases, and 11 bases lay between the germline ends. CDR3 sequence reads: CASSPQFSTDTQYF. Written as DNA, the CDR3 is TGTGCCAGCAGCCCCCAGTTCTCCACAGATACGCAGTATTTT.

The V gene is TRBV10-3, the J gene TRBJ2-5; D may be TRBD2 (5 bases). Germline V gene sequence: CDR1 ENHRY, CDR2 SYGVKD. The CDR3 extends over 12 amino acids. The V end lost 6 bases, the J end lost 0 bases, and 5 bases lay between the germline ends. CDR3 nucleotide sequence: TGTGCCATCAGGAGGGACCAAGAGACCCAGTACTTC. This codes for CAIRRDQETQYF.

Note on this clone: This sample also contains other DNA sequences that code for the same CDR3. This chain connects TRBV5-1 to TRBJ1-4; D possibly corresponds to TRBD1 (5 bases). The CDR3 sequence is 14 residues long. V was pared by 0 bases and J by 8 bases, with 11 bases between. The germline CDR1 and CDR2 sequences are SGHRS and YFSETQ. The DNA for the CDR3 is TGCGCCAGCAGCTTGGGGCAGGGTGGGGAAAAACTGTTTTTT. This encodes CASSLGQGGEKLFF.

This clone turned up a few times. The chain employs TRBV18 and TRBJ1-4; no clear D. This CDR3 contains 14 residues. Germline V gene lookup returns CDR1 KGHSH and CDR2 LQKENI. V was cut by 1 base and J by 0 bases, with 3 bases left in between. The CDR3 reads CASSPRATNEKLFF. The CDR3 region has the DNA TGTGCCAGCTCACCACGAGCAACTAATGAAAAACTGTTTTTT. Complete variable domain (other parts from reference TRBV18 and TRBJ1-4): NAGVMQNPRHLVRRRGQEARLRCSPMKGHSHVYWYRQLPEEGLKFMVYLQKENIIDESGMPKERFSAEFPKEGPSILRIQQVVRGDSAAYFCASSPRATNEKLFFGSGTQLSVL.

The rearrangement joins TRBV6-5 to TRBJ2-2; 11 bases map to TRBD1. V trimming: 6 bases; J trimming: 7 bases; junction bases outside the gene matches: 1. Germline CDR1 and CDR2: MNHEY and SVGAGI. There are 13 residues in the CDR3. The CDR3 loop is CASRGQGVGELFF. CDR3 DNA sequence: TGTGCCAGCAGGGGACAGGGGGTCGGGGAGCTGTTTTTT.

This rearrangement joins TRBV15 to TRBJ1-5, with D possibly TRBD1 on 5 matching bases. The V end lost 0 bases, the J end lost 3 bases, and 12 bases lay between the germline ends. The V gene's germline CDR1 is LNHNV and CDR2 YYDKDF (reference sequence). CDR3 length: 16 amino acids. The CDR3: CATSREGDFSNQPQHF. The CDR3 nucleotides are TGTGCCACCAGCAGAGAAGGGGACTTTTCCAATCAGCCCCAGCATTTT.

The rearrangement uses TRBV11-3 and TRBJ2-5, with 8 bases aligning to TRBD1. CDR1 is SGHNT and CDR2 is YENEEA in the germline V gene. CDR3 length equals 14 residues. V lost 0 bases and J lost 4; bases outside the gene matches: 1. CDR3 nucleotides: TGTGCCAGCAGCTTAGACAGGGGGCGAGAGACCCAGTACTTC. It yields the protein CASSLDRGRETQYF.

Turning to this clone: Other DNA sequences of this sample code for an identical CDR3. V and J are TRBV29-1 and TRBJ1-5, with 8 bases identical to TRBD1. This CDR3 has 13 residues. CDR1 is SQVTM, CDR2 ANQGSEA, per germline. The V gene end was trimmed by 4 bases and the J gene end by 3 bases; junction bases not matched to a gene: 2. The CDR3 here is CSVATGVNQPQHF. The CDR3 nucleotides are TGCAGCGTTGCGACAGGGGTCAATCAGCCCCAGCATTTT.